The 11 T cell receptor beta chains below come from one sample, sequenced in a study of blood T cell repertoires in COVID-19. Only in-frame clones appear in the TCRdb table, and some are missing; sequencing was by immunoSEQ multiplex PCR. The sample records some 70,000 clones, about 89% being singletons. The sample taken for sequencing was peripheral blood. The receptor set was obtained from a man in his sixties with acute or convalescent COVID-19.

The chain's CDR3 is CASSPGLVDGELFF. DNA of the CDR3: TGCGCCAGCAGTCCGGGACTAGTAGATGGGGAGCTGTTTTTT. J is TRBJ2-2 and V is TRBV5-1; TRBD2 matches 8 bases. The CDR3 extends over 14 amino acids. The germline V gene has CDR1 SGHRS and CDR2 YFSETQ. The J segment lost 8 bases and the V segment lost 5 bases, leaving 8 bases of the junction unmatched.

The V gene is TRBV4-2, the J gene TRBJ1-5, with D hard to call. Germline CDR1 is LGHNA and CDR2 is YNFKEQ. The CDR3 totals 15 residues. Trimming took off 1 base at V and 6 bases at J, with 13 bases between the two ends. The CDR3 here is CASSQGLAEIQPQHF. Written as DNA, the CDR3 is TGTGCCAGCAGCCAAGGGCTGGCAGAAATTCAGCCCCAGCATTTT.

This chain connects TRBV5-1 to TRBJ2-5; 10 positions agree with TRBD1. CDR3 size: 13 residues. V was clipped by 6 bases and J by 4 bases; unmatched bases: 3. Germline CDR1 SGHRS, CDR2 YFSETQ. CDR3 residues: CASMRDRGETQYF. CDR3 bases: TGCGCCAGCATGCGGGACAGGGGAGAGACCCAGTACTTC.

CDR3 sequence (DNA): TGCAGCGTCTCAGGTACAACTAATGAAAAACTGTTTTTT. Translating it yields CSVSGTTNEKLFF. J is TRBJ1-4 and V is TRBV29-1; D is ambiguous. The CDR3 loop spans 13 amino acids. V lost 6 bases and J lost 0, with 8 bases in between. CDR1 is SQVTM and CDR2 is ANQGSEA in the germline V gene.

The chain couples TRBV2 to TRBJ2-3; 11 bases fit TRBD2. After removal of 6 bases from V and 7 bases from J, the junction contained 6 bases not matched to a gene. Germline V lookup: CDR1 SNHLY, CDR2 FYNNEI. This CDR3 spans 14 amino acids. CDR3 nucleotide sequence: TGTGCCAGCAGGGTAGCGGGGGGGCCAAATACGCAGTATTTT. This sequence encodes CASRVAGGPNTQYF.

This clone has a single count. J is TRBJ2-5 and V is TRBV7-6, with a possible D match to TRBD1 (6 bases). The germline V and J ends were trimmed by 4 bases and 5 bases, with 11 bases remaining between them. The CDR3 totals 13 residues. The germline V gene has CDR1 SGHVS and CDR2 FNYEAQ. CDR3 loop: CASSWTVMETQYF. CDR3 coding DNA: TGTGCCAGCAGCTGGACAGTCATGGAGACCCAGTACTTC.

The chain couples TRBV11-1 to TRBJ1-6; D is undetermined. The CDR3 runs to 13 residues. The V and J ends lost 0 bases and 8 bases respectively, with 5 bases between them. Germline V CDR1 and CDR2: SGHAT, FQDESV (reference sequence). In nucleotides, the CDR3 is TGTGCCAGCAGCTTAGCCTTCGATTCACCCCTCCACTTT. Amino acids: CASSLAFDSPLHF. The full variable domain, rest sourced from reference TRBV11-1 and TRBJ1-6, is EAEVAQSPRYKITEKSQAVAFWCDPISGHATLYWYRQILGQGPELLVQFQDESVVDDSQLPKDRFSAERLKGVDSTLKIQPAELGDSAMYLCASSLAFDSPLHFGNGTRLTVT.

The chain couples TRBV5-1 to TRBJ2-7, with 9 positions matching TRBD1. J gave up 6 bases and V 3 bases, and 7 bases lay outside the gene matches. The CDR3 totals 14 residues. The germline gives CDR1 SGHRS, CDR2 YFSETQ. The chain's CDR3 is CASSSSGTGTEQYF. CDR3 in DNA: TGCGCCAGCAGCTCGTCCGGGACAGGGACCGAGCAGTACTTC.

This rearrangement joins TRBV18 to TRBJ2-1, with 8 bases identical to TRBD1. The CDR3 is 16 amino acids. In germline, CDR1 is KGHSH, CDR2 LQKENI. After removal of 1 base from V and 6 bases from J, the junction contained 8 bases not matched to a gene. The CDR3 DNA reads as TGTGCCAGCTCACCACAACAGGGGGTCCTAGCCAATGAGCAGTTCTTC. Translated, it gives CASSPQQGVLANEQFF.

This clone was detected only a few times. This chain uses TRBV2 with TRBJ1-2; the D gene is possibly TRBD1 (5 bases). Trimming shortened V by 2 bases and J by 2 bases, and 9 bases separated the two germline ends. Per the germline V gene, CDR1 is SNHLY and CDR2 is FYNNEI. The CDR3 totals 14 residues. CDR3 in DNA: TGTGCCAGCAGTGAACAGGGATCGAACTATGGCTACACCTTC. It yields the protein CASSEQGSNYGYTF.

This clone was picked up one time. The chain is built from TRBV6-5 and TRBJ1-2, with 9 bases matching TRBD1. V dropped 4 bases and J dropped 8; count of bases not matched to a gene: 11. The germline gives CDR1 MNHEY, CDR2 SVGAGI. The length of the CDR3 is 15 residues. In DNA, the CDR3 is TGTGCCAGCAGTTCAAAGACAGGGGGAGTTAGGGGCTACACCTTC. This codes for CASSSKTGGVRGYTF.